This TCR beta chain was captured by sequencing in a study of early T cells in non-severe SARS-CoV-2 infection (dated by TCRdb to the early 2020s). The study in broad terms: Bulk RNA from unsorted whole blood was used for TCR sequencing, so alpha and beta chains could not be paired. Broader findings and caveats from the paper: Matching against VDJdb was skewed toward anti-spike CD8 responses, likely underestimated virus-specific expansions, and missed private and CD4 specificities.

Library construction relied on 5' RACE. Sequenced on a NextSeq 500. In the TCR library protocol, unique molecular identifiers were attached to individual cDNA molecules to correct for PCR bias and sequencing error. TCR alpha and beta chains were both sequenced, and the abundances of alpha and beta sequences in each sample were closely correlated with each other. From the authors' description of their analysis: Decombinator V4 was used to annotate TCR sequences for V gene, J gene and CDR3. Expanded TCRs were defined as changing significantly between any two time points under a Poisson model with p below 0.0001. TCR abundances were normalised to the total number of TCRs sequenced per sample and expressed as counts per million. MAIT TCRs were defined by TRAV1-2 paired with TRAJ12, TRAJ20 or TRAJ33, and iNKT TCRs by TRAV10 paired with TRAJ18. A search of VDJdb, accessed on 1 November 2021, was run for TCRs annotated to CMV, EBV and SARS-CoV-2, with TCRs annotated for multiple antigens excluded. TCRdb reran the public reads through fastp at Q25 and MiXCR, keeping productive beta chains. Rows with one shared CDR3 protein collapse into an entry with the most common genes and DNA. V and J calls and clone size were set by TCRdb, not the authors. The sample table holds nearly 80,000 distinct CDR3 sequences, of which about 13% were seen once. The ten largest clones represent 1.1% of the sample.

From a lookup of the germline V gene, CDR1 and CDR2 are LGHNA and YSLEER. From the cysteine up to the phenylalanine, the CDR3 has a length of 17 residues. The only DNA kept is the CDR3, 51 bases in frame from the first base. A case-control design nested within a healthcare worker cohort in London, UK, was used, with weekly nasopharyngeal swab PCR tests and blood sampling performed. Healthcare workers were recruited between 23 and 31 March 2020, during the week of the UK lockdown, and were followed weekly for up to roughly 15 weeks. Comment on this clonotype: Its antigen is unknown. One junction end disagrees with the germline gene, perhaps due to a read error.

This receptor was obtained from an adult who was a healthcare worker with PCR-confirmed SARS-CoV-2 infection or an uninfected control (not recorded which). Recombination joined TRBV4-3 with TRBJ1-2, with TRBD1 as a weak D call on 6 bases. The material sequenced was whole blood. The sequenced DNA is TGCGCCAGCAACCAAGCGGGGGGCGCTTACTCTACCTATGGCTACACCTTC. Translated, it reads CASNQAGGAYSTYGYTF.